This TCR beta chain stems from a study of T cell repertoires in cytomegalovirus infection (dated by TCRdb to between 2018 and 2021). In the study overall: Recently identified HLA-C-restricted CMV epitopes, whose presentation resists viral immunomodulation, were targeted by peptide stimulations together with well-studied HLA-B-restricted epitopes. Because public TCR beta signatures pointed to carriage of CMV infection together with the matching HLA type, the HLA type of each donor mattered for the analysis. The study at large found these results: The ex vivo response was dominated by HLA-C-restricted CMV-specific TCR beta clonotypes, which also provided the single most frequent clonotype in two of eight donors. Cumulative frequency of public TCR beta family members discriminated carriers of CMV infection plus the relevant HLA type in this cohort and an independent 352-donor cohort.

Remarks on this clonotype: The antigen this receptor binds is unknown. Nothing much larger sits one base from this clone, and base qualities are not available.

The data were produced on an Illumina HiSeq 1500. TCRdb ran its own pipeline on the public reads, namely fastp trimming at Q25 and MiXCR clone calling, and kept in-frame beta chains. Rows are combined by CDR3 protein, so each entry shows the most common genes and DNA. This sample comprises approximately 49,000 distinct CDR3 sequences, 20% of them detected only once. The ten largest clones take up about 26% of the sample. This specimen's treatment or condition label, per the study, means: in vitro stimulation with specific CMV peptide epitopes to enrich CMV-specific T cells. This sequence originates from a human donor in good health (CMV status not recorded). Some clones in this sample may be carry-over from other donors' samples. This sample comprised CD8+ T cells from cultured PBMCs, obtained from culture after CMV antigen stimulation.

The CDR3 region reads CASSYSTSGSLETQYF. In nucleotides, the sequence is TGTGCCAGCAGTTACTCAACTAGCGGGAGTCTTGAGACCCAGTACTTC. The V and J genes are TRBV6-2 or TRBV6-3 and TRBJ2-5, and 11 junctional nucleotides match TRBD2. From the cysteine through the phenylalanine, the CDR3 covers 16 amino acids. The kept DNA is CDR3 alone, 48 bases in frame from the first base. The CDR1 and CDR2 encoded by the germline V gene are MNHEY and SVGEGT. For this chain, trimming is 0 bases at the V end and 5 bases at the J end, and the number of junction bases without a gene match is 5.